Presented here are 32 T cell receptor beta chains from one specimen sequenced in a study of patients and donors after allogeneic stem cell transplantation. TCRdb re-called the RT-PCR reads with MiXCR, one entry per CDR3 protein. This sample has about 200,000 distinct CDR3 sequences; more than 35% occur once, and the top ten carry approximately 10%. Material for sequencing was blood, either unsorted or a sorted T cell fraction (not recorded which). These receptor sequences come from a human donor who was either an allogeneic HSCT recipient or a stem cell or donor lymphocyte infusion donor (not recorded which). It is not recorded whose cells these are; they may come from a transplant donor.

The V call is TRBV10-1, the J call TRBJ2-7; no reliable D call. The CDR3 has 15 residues. Germline-derived CDR1 and CDR2 are WNHNN and SYGVQD (reference sequence). V was pared by 0 bases and J by 2 bases, with 11 bases between. CDR3 sequence (DNA): TGCGCCAGCAGTGAGTCCGGCCGATCCGCCTACGAGCAGTACTTC. Its protein is CASSESGRSAYEQYF.

Only a few counts were recorded for this clonotype. The chain combines TRBV9 with TRBJ1-4; TRBD1 matches 7 bases. Germline V gene lookup returns CDR1 SGDLS and CDR2 YYNGEE. This CDR3 is built from 15 residues. V trimming: 4 bases; J trimming: 8 bases; junction bases outside the gene matches: 11. CDR3 coding DNA: TGTGCCAGCAGCCGTAACCAGGGGACAGCGGAAAAACTGTTTTTT. This sequence encodes CASSRNQGTAEKLFF.

V usage is TRBV4-1 and J usage is TRBJ1-2; D not certain. V dropped 4 bases and J dropped 6 bases, with 12 bases sitting between them. Germline V gene lookup returns CDR1 MGHRA and CDR2 YSYEKL. This CDR3 is 13 amino acids long. CDR3 sequence: CASSRREGNGYTF. In nucleotides, the CDR3 is TGCGCCAGCAGCCGCCGAGAGGGAAATGGCTACACCTTC.

The rearrangement joins TRBV5-1 to TRBJ2-5; 7 nucleotides agree with TRBD1. The V and J ends lost 4 bases and 2 bases, in that order; junction bases with no gene match: 11. Germline V CDR1 and CDR2: SGHRS, YFSETQ. There are 16 residues in the CDR3. CDR3 in DNA: TGCGCCAGCAGCGTCTTAGGCGGACAGGTTCAAGAGACCCAGTACTTC. The encoded protein is CASSVLGGQVQETQYF.

This clonotype was detected only a few times. V usage is TRBV7-2 and J usage is TRBJ2-1, with 8 bases matching TRBD1. V lost 7 bases, J lost 5 bases, and 13 bases stayed unmatched. In germline, CDR1 is SGHTA, CDR2 FQGNSA. The CDR3 length is 16 residues. CDR3 amino acids: CASTLRWTGFNNEQFF. The CDR3 region has the DNA TGTGCCAGCACCTTGCGATGGACAGGGTTCAACAATGAGCAGTTCTTC.

Concerning this clonotype: The missing conserved phenylalanine or tryptophan at the end of this CDR3 makes a read error likely. The chain uses TRBV6-5 and TRBJ1-5; weak D call: TRBD1 (6 bases). Trimming stripped 6 bases from V and 3 bases from J, with 15 bases between. Germline V gene sequence: CDR1 MNHEY, CDR2 SVGAGI. CDR3 length: 15 amino acids. This CDR3 is CASSSNTGFNQPQHL. Here the CDR3 DNA reads TGTGCCAGCAGCTCCAACACAGGGTTCAATCAGCCCCAGCATTTG.

A few counts support this clonotype. The CDR3 DNA is TGCAGTGCTATCTGGACAGGGGTTAACACTGAAGCTTTCTTT. This gives the protein CSAIWTGVNTEAFF. The rearrangement uses TRBV20-1 and TRBJ1-1; TRBD1 matches at 9 bases. The germline V gene has CDR1 DFQATT and CDR2 SNEGSKA (reference sequence). This CDR3 has 14 amino acids. Losses at the gene ends were 4 bases for V and 2 bases for J; bases not matched to a gene: 5.

The V and J genes are TRBV20-1 and TRBJ2-7, with D perhaps matching TRBD1 (5 bases). Per the germline V gene, CDR1 is DFQATT and CDR2 is SNEGSKA (reference sequence). The V and J ends lost 4 bases and 2 bases respectively, with 9 bases between them. This CDR3 spans 12 amino acids. The CDR3 here is CSAIDRTYEQYF. The CDR3 DNA is TGCAGTGCTATTGACAGAACCTACGAGCAGTACTTC.

The chain has TRBV5-1 and TRBJ2-5; D ambiguous. This CDR3 comprises 14 residues. Trimming took off 0 bases at V and 3 bases at J, with 9 bases between the two ends. Germline CDR1 reads SGHRS; CDR2 reads YFSETQ. The CDR3 reads CASSLVPVEETQYF. The CDR3, as DNA: TGCGCCAGCAGCTTGGTTCCCGTTGAAGAGACCCAGTACTTC.

This clonotype turned up a few times. CDR3 DNA: TGTGCCATCTCCCCTGGGTACATGAACACTGAAGCTTTCTTT. Its protein is CAISPGYMNTEAFF. The chain has TRBV6-2 or TRBV6-3 and TRBJ1-1; D ambiguous. The CDR3 is 14 residues long. The V and J ends lost 10 bases and 0 bases respectively, with 15 bases between them. Germline CDR1 reads MNHEY; CDR2 reads SVGEGT.

The chain carries TRBV3-1 and TRBJ1-1; possible D gene TRBD1, 5 bases. Trimming pared 3 bases from V and 1 base from J, leaving 6 bases between. The germline V gene has CDR1 LGHDT and CDR2 YNNKEL (reference sequence). The CDR3 is made up of 13 amino acids. The CDR3, as DNA: TGTGCCAGCAGCCATGGGGGGAACACTGAAGCTTTCTTT. Amino acids: CASSHGGNTEAFF.

This clonotype was detected once. This chain joins TRBV4-1 and TRBJ2-3, with D possibly being TRBD1 (6 bases). The germline V gene has CDR1 MGHRA and CDR2 YSYEKL. The germline V and J ends were trimmed by 4 bases and 6 bases, with 14 bases remaining between them. The CDR3 runs to 14 residues. The CDR3: CASSLQQGADTQYF. The DNA of the CDR3 is TGCGCCAGCAGCCTCCAACAGGGTGCTGATACGCAGTATTTT.

This rearrangement joins TRBV7-8 to TRBJ1-5, with D hard to call. The CDR3 has 15 amino acids. Germline-derived CDR1 and CDR2 are SGHVS and FQNEAQ. V lost 0 bases and J 7 bases, leaving 13 bases between the germline ends. The DNA of the CDR3 is TGTGCCAGCAGCTTAGCGCTGGGGTTGGACCAGCCCCAGCATTTT. It yields the protein CASSLALGLDQPQHF.

This clonotype was recorded at least ten times. This chain links TRBV12-3 or TRBV12-4 with TRBJ1-1; D is uncertain. V lost 4 bases and J 2 bases, leaving 8 bases between the germline ends. The CDR3 is 13 amino acids. Here the CDR3 DNA reads TGTGCCAGCAGTTGGACGGAAAACACTGAAGCTTTCTTT. This encodes CASSWTENTEAFF.

This clonotype has only a few counts. The rearrangement joins TRBV5-5 to TRBJ1-1, with D tentatively TRBD1 (5 bases). Germline CDR1 is SGHKS and CDR2 is YYEKEE (reference sequence). V was cut by 5 bases and J by 0 bases, with 14 bases left in between. The CDR3 runs to 15 residues. This CDR3 is CASRWGLRMNTEAFF. The CDR3 nucleotides are TGTGCCAGCAGATGGGGCCTCAGGATGAACACTGAAGCTTTCTTT.

This clonotype was observed a handful of times. The chain is built from TRBV29-1 and TRBJ1-1, with D perhaps matching TRBD1 (6 bases). V was shortened by 3 bases and J by 11 bases, with 22 bases between the two germline ends. Germline V gene sequence: CDR1 SQVTM, CDR2 ANQGSEA. The CDR3 length is 14 residues. This CDR3 is CSVETRQVPTSAFF. The DNA for the CDR3 is TGCAGCGTTGAGACCCGACAGGTTCCAACCTCGGCTTTCTTT.

The J gene is TRBJ1-6, the V gene TRBV28; D is possibly TRBD1 (5 bases). Germline-derived CDR1 and CDR2 are MDHEN and SYDVKM. V lost 2 bases, J lost 8 bases, and 19 bases lay in between. The CDR3 covers 17 residues. CDR3: CASSLIGAGTPDSPLHF. CDR3 DNA: TGTGCCAGCAGTTTAATTGGGGCGGGGACGCCCGATTCACCCCTCCACTTT.

J is TRBJ2-7 and V is TRBV28; TRBD1 is a possible D gene (5 bases). The V end lost 3 bases, the J end lost 3 bases, and 12 bases lay between the germline ends. In germline, CDR1 is MDHEN, CDR2 SYDVKM. The CDR3 covers 14 residues. The CDR3 loop reads CASSFQQAYYEQYF. As DNA, the CDR3 is TGTGCCAGCAGTTTTCAACAGGCTTACTACGAGCAGTACTTC.

The rearrangement uses TRBV24-1 and TRBJ2-7, with D uncertain. CDR3 size: 14 residues. Trimming removed 2 bases from V and 2 bases from J, with 9 bases in between. Looked up from germline, CDR1 is KGHDR and CDR2 is SFDVKD. CDR3 region: CATSDSGSPYEQYF. The CDR3, as DNA: TGTGCCACCAGTGATTCGGGCAGTCCCTACGAGCAGTACTTC.

This chain links TRBV9 with TRBJ1-6, with D unclear. In germline, CDR1 is SGDLS, CDR2 YYNGEE. The CDR3 covers 14 residues. Trimming stripped 4 bases from V and 6 bases from J, with 11 bases between. DNA of the CDR3: TGTGCCAGCAGCCAAAGGGAATTTAATTCACCCCTCCACTTT. Its translation is CASSQREFNSPLHF.

This chain joins TRBV9 and TRBJ1-2; 7 nucleotides agree with TRBD1. Germline V gene sequence: CDR1 SGDLS, CDR2 YYNGEE. The CDR3 extends over 15 amino acids. V lost 4 bases and J lost 6; bases outside the gene matches: 12. The CDR3 sequence is CASSLRHRGWDGYTF. As DNA, the CDR3 is TGTGCCAGCAGCCTACGGCACAGGGGATGGGATGGCTACACCTTC.

This clonotype was observed a few times. The chain links TRBV6-1 to TRBJ2-5; 7 positions match TRBD1. Germline values: CDR1 MNHNS, CDR2 SASEGT. Unmatched junction bases numbered 6, after V lost 2 bases and J lost 0 bases. The length of the CDR3 is 16 residues. The DNA of the CDR3 is TGTGCCAGCAGTGAACTTCAGGGGGAGTACCAAGAGACCCAGTACTTC. Translated: CASSELQGEYQETQYF.

In this sample, this clonotype turned up a few times. The rearrangement links TRBV29-1 to TRBJ1-2; 9 bases are a match to TRBD1. This CDR3 contains 15 residues. The V gene's germline CDR1 is SQVTM and CDR2 ANQGSEA. The trim removed 0 bases at V and 3 bases at J, leaving 5 bases unmatched. CDR3 bases: TGCAGCGTTGAAGATCCCGACAGGGGGTACTATGGCTACACCTTC. This translates into CSVEDPDRGYYGYTF.

V and J are TRBV7-2 and TRBJ1-1; 7 bases are shared with TRBD1. Germline lookup yields CDR1 SGHTA and CDR2 FQGNSA. CDR3 length equals 13 residues. The V segment lost 3 bases and the J segment 4 bases; nucleotides outside the gene matches: 2. For the CDR3, the DNA is TGTGCCAGCAGCTTTAGGGACAGCACTGAAGCTTTCTTT. Translated, it gives CASSFRDSTEAFF. Supplemented by reference TRBV7-2 and TRBJ1-1, the full variable domain reads GAGVSQSPSNKVTEKGKDVELRCDPISGHTALYWYRQSLGQGLEFLIYFQGNSAPDKSGLPSDRFSAERTGGSVSTLTIQRTQQEDSAVYLCASSFRDSTEAFFGQGTRLTVV.

This clonotype was picked up a small number of times. The chain joins TRBV18 to TRBJ1-1; D unclear. The CDR3 length is 14 residues. Per the germline V gene, CDR1 is KGHSH and CDR2 is LQKENI. Trimming took 2 bases from V and 6 from J, leaving 13 bases between them. The CDR3 loop is CASSPAGIGSEAFF. As DNA, the CDR3 is TGTGCCAGCTCACCAGCCGGAATCGGTTCTGAAGCTTTCTTT.

V usage is TRBV4-3 and J usage is TRBJ1-3, with 9 bases that match TRBD1. With 2 bases clipped from V and 8 bases from J, the junction kept 13 bases outside the gene matches. This CDR3 has 17 residues. CDR1 and CDR2 (germline): LGHNA, YSLEER. CDR3 bases: TGCGCCAGCAGCCAAAATTCCGGGACAGGGACTCGAGACACCATATATTTT. Protein: CASSQNSGTGTRDTIYF.

The chain employs TRBV5-1 and TRBJ1-2, with TRBD1 as a possible D gene (5 bases). The CDR3 is made up of 12 amino acids. Trimming pared 4 bases from V and 8 bases from J, leaving 12 bases between. Germline V CDR1 and CDR2: SGHRS, YFSETQ. CDR3 nucleotide sequence: TGCGCCAGCAGCCCCGGGACGGTAGGCTACACCTTC. Its protein is CASSPGTVGYTF.

V gene TRBV6-5 combines with J gene TRBJ2-7, with 8 bases identical to TRBD1. Germline CDR1 is MNHEY and CDR2 is SVGAGI. The CDR3 runs to 14 residues. V dropped 6 bases and J dropped 5; count of bases not matched to a gene: 9. CDR3 residues: CASSTWDRWDEQYF. CDR3 in DNA: TGTGCCAGCAGCACTTGGGACAGGTGGGACGAGCAGTACTTC.

This clonotype was picked up many times. This rearrangement joins TRBV12-3 or TRBV12-4 to TRBJ2-2; D may correspond to TRBD1 or TRBD2 (5 bases each). This CDR3 has 15 residues. V lost 1 base and J lost 5, with 11 bases in between. CDR3 residues: CASSLGGVQTGELFF. CDR3 bases: TGTGCCAGCAGTTTAGGAGGGGTCCAGACCGGGGAGCTGTTTTTT.

This chain links TRBV12-5 with TRBJ1-2; 9 bases agree with TRBD1. The CDR3 sequence is 13 residues long. Germline trimming cut 6 bases from V and 4 bases from J; bases unmatched to any gene: 3. Germline V gene data show CDR1 as LGHNT and CDR2 as FRNRAP. CDR3 loop: CASGRTGVYGYTF. The CDR3 region has the DNA TGTGCTAGTGGCCGGACAGGGGTCTATGGCTACACCTTC.

Concerning this clonotype: Its ends do not fully match the called genes, so a read error is possible. The chain carries TRBV6-6 and TRBJ2-2; TRBD2 matches 10 bases. The CDR3 is 16 amino acids. Germline CDR1 is MNHNY and CDR2 is SVGAGI (reference sequence). CDR3 protein: CASSYPQGLAAGELLF. CDR3 in DNA: TGTGCCAGCAGTTACCCCCAAGGACTAGCGGCCGGGGAGCTGCTTTTT.

V usage is TRBV9 and J usage is TRBJ2-2, with D unresolved. This CDR3 contains 17 residues. Germline V lookup: CDR1 SGDLS, CDR2 YYNGEE. The V end lost 3 bases, the J end lost 0 bases, and 15 bases lay between the germline ends. As DNA, the CDR3 is TGTGCCAGCAGCGGGTTACAGCTGAACGCGAACACCGGGGAGCTGTTTTTT. This translates into CASSGLQLNANTGELFF.